The T cell receptor (gamma chain) under discussion was sequenced for a study of intestinal T cells in coeliac disease (TCRdb year 2020). Regarding the study in general: In the TRG cohort, the mean age of coeliac patients was 15 to 16 years compared with about 59 years for controls, so the coeliac patients were much younger than the controls. The TCR-delta (TRD) cohort comprised duodenal biopsies from roughly eleven coeliac disease patients and roughly eleven non-coeliac controls. Duodenal biopsies from roughly 35 coeliac disease patients and 21 non-coeliac controls were included in a second, larger TCR-gamma (TRG) cohort. Broad study findings and their caveats: Of about 54 biopsies, about 51 (around 94%) were correctly classified by TRG clustering, and a leave-one-out accuracy of about 87% was reported. The coeliac group and the control group were significantly different in age, but an analysis split by age did not give significant classification. TRD kmer-based clustering correctly classified all 22 biopsies in training, with a reported leave-one-out accuracy of about 93%. Repeated CDR3 amino acid sequences could not be distinguished from PCR duplicates. FFPE-derived DNA was found to be relatively degraded, and loss of a proportion of TCR sequences in each sample was likely caused by this degradation.

Taken from cysteine to phenylalanine, the CDR3 has 13 residues. The kept DNA is CDR3 alone, 39 bases in frame from the first base. On this clone itself: Its antigen remains undetermined. The junction shows a germline mismatch at one end, possibly a read error. The sample carries other DNA sequences with the same CDR3.

Libraries were built with multiplex PCR. The sample was run on an Ion Torrent PGM. TRG repertoires were amplified from approximately 220 ng of biopsy DNA with the LymphoTrack kit, in which Illumina adapters are carried by the primers. After purification with AMPure XP beads and quantification on a 2100 Bioanalyzer, the TRG amplicons were pooled in equimolar amounts. TRG libraries were sequenced on an Ion PGM instrument. On the authors' methods: Reads in which more than 10% of nucleotides fell below the per-patient third-quartile quality score were removed with FastX. Alignment of reads was performed with IMGT/HighV-QUEST so that V, D and J genes were assigned, CDR3 regions were identified and functionality was assessed. Sequences were converted to amino acids, and every sequence predicted to be non-functional was removed. CDR3s were split into kmers with and without positional annotation, PCA was performed on kmer frequencies, and samples were clustered using all 1023 combinations of PCs 1-10. Leave-one-out cross-validation was used to validate the classification, with parameters re-optimised on the remaining samples in each round. Shannon diversity was calculated using the vegan R package from repeated random subsamples equal to the lowest read count. After TCRdb called clones again from the public reads with CATT, rows with identical DNA were merged. TCRdb's processing, not the authors' own work, is the source of the V and J calls. The sample table shows about 1,800 gamma-chain clones, and about 46% are seen once. The top ten clones comprise approximately 6.8% of the sample.

Genomic DNA was extracted with the QIAamp DNA FFPE tissue kit from ten 5-um FFPE scrolls per case. Classification of coeliac disease based on the TCR repertoire was tested using fully anonymised formalin-fixed paraffin-embedded duodenal biopsies that were surplus to diagnostic needs. Sequencing input: a duodenal biopsy. This TCR was recovered from a human donor with celiac disease. The sequence is built from TRGV10 and TRGJP1. TRGV10 counts as an open reading frame of uncertain function. The CDR3 protein is CAAWSQSGWFKIF. The DNA reads as follows: TGTGCCGCGTGGTCCCAGAGCGGTTGGTTCAAGATATTT.